This T cell receptor (beta chain) appears in the sequencing data of a study of cytomegalovirus exposure and HLA in healthy donors. The PCR used 60 Vbeta and 13 Jbeta primers. Only in-frame clones appear in the TCRdb table, and some are missing; sequencing was by immunoSEQ multiplex PCR. The sample holds about 190,000 clones, around 75% seen once. This clone came up a few times. CDR1 is LNHDA, CDR2 SQIVND, per germline (reference sequence). The CDR3 totals 14 residues. J lost 6 bases, V lost 3 bases, and 7 bases had no gene match. This receptor was obtained from a woman younger than 45 in good health and CMV-seronegative. The sample was PBMCs. The V gene is TRBV19, the J gene TRBJ1-2; TRBD1 agrees at 7 bases. The CDR3 is CASSIRGAGDGYTF. CDR3 in DNA: TGTGCCAGTAGTATCAGGGGGGCCGGTGATGGCTACACCTTC.